A selection of T cell receptor beta chains follows, all from one sample in a study of T cell responses to AZD1222 COVID-19 vaccine. Some clones are missing from TCRdb's copy, which holds only in-frame ones; the method was immunoSEQ multiplex PCR. The table records roughly 190,000 clones, 80% to 95% of them present only once. The sample in question was peripheral blood, obtained 28 days after the second AZD1222 dose. Source of these receptors: an adult who received the AZD1222 COVID-19 vaccine. Each CDR3 is given with its conserved first and last residue. Fields, in order: D gene, V gene, clone size, J gene, CDR3 protein, CDR3 DNA. The D gene is left open where the match is weak. The listing skips clone size in some rows; elsewhere it reads once, few, many or a size class.

D gene: TRBD2
V gene: TRBV3-1/TRBV3-2
clone size: .
J gene: TRBJ2-7
CDR3 protein: CASSQRPGGYEQYF
CDR3 DNA: TGTGCCAGCAGCCAAAGACCGGGGGGCTACGAGCAGTACTTC

D gene: .
V gene: TRBV10-3
clone size: once
J gene: TRBJ2-7
CDR3 protein: CAISERDYEQYF
CDR3 DNA: TGTGCCATCAGTGAGCGGGACTACGAGCAGTACTTC

D gene: .
V gene: TRBV5-4
clone size: once
J gene: TRBJ2-1
CDR3 protein: CASSYDPRSSYNEQFF
CDR3 DNA: TGTGCCAGCAGCTACGACCCCCGAAGCTCCTACAATGAGCAGTTCTTC

D gene: TRBD1
V gene: TRBV18
clone size: .
J gene: TRBJ1-4
CDR3 protein: CASSPARGGDEKLFF
CDR3 DNA: TGTGCCAGCTCACCCGCCCGAGGGGGCGATGAAAAACTGTTTTTT

D gene: .
V gene: TRBV7-2
clone size: .
J gene: TRBJ1-5
CDR3 protein: CASSLEAGTAQPQHF
CDR3 DNA: TGTGCCAGCAGCTTAGAGGCGGGAACGGCTCAGCCCCAGCATTTT

D gene: .
V gene: TRBV6-2/TRBV6-3
clone size: .
J gene: TRBJ2-3
CDR3 protein: CASSYSLTGTPYTDTQYF
CDR3 DNA: TGTGCCAGCAGTTACTCCCTTACGGGGACACCTTACACAGATACGCAGTATTTT

D gene: TRBD1
V gene: TRBV7-3
clone size: .
J gene: TRBJ1-2
CDR3 protein: CASSLKQGVGYGYTF
CDR3 DNA: TGTGCCAGCAGCTTAAAACAGGGGGTGGGCTATGGCTACACCTTC

D gene: .
V gene: TRBV6-5
clone size: .
J gene: TRBJ1-3
CDR3 protein: CASTAVSSGNTIYF
CDR3 DNA: TGTGCCAGCACGGCGGTTAGCTCTGGAAACACCATATATTTT

D gene: TRBD1
V gene: TRBV18
clone size: .
J gene: TRBJ2-7
CDR3 protein: CASSPPWDSEQYF
CDR3 DNA: TGTGCCAGCTCACCACCATGGGACAGCGAGCAGTACTTC

D gene: TRBD1
V gene: TRBV18
clone size: .
J gene: TRBJ2-5
CDR3 protein: CASSQSRGETQYF
CDR3 DNA: TGTGCCAGCTCACAATCCAGGGGGGAGACCCAGTACTTC

D gene: TRBD2
V gene: TRBV5-1
clone size: .
J gene: TRBJ2-3
CDR3 protein: CASSPGLAGGSTDTQYF
CDR3 DNA: TGCGCCAGCAGCCCGGGACTAGCGGGGGGTTCCACAGATACGCAGTATTTT

D gene: TRBD1
V gene: TRBV12-5
clone size: .
J gene: TRBJ2-7
CDR3 protein: CASGKYYGTVSYEQYF
CDR3 DNA: TGTGCTAGCGGGAAATACTACGGGACAGTCTCCTACGAGCAGTACTTC

D gene: TRBD1
V gene: TRBV4-1
clone size: .
J gene: TRBJ1-2
CDR3 protein: CASSQASGQGYGYTF
CDR3 DNA: TGCGCCAGCAGCCAAGCCTCGGGACAGGGATATGGCTACACCTTC

D gene: .
V gene: TRBV30
clone size: .
J gene: TRBJ1-4
CDR3 protein: CAWSKGPNEKLFF
CDR3 DNA: TGTGCCTGGAGTAAGGGACCTAATGAAAAACTGTTTTTT

D gene: .
V gene: TRBV7-8
clone size: .
J gene: TRBJ2-5
CDR3 protein: CASSLEGRTAQYF
CDR3 DNA: TGTGCCAGCAGCTTAGAGGGGCGGACGGCCCAGTACTTC

D gene: TRBD1
V gene: TRBV5-1
clone size: .
J gene: TRBJ1-1
CDR3 protein: CASSLITTGLMGTEAFF
CDR3 DNA: TGCGCCAGCAGCCTAATAACGACAGGGTTGATGGGCACTGAAGCTTTCTTT

D gene: .
V gene: TRBV12-3/TRBV12-4
clone size: .
J gene: TRBJ1-1
CDR3 protein: CASSFKLTEAFF
CDR3 DNA: TGTGCCAGCAGTTTCAAGTTGACTGAAGCTTTCTTT

D gene: TRBD2
V gene: TRBV18
clone size: .
J gene: TRBJ2-1
CDR3 protein: CASCRGLAGEAGEQFF
CDR3 DNA: TGTGCCAGCTGCCGGGGACTAGCGGGAGAGGCGGGTGAGCAGTTCTTC

D gene: .
V gene: TRBV7-9
clone size: .
J gene: TRBJ2-5
CDR3 protein: CASSSTGGVQETQYF
CDR3 DNA: TGTGCCAGCAGCTCCACGGGGGGCGTGCAAGAGACCCAGTACTTC

D gene: TRBD1
V gene: TRBV29-1
clone size: .
J gene: TRBJ1-2
CDR3 protein: CSVVVEGAVYGYTF
CDR3 DNA: TGCAGCGTTGTAGTCGAGGGGGCTGTCTATGGCTACACCTTC

D gene: .
V gene: TRBV2
clone size: few
J gene: TRBJ1-6
CDR3 protein: CASRRPGNNSPLHF
CDR3 DNA: TGTGCCAGTAGAAGACCAGGGAATAATTCACCCCTCCACTTT

D gene: .
V gene: TRBV10-3
clone size: .
J gene: TRBJ1-6
CDR3 protein: CAISDSGQNSPLHF
CDR3 DNA: TGTGCCATCAGTGACTCTGGACAAAATTCACCCCTCCACTTT

D gene: TRBD2
V gene: TRBV3-1/TRBV3-2
clone size: .
J gene: TRBJ2-7
CDR3 protein: CASSQYGGGSYEQYF
CDR3 DNA: TGTGCCAGCAGCCAATACGGGGGGGGTAGCTACGAGCAGTACTTC

D gene: TRBD1
V gene: TRBV19
clone size: .
J gene: TRBJ1-5
CDR3 protein: CASSIPGQGSRQPQHF
CDR3 DNA: TGTGCCAGTAGTATACCGGGACAGGGATCGCGTCAGCCCCAGCATTTT

D gene: TRBD2
V gene: TRBV19
clone size: .
J gene: TRBJ2-2
CDR3 protein: CASSSGGHTGELFF
CDR3 DNA: TGTGCCAGTTCTAGCGGGGGGCACACCGGGGAGCTGTTTTTT

D gene: .
V gene: TRBV24-1
clone size: .
J gene: TRBJ1-2
CDR3 protein: CATSDPSGGYGYTF
CDR3 DNA: TGTGCCACCAGTGATCCGAGCGGCGGCTATGGCTACACCTTC

D gene: .
V gene: TRBV28
clone size: once
J gene: TRBJ1-6
CDR3 protein: CASPTDGSPYNSPLHF
CDR3 DNA: TGTGCCAGCCCGACGGATGGGTCCCCCTATAATTCACCCCTCCACTTT

D gene: .
V gene: TRBV27
clone size: .
J gene: TRBJ1-6
CDR3 protein: CASSLKAGGNSPLHF
CDR3 DNA: TGTGCCAGCAGTTTAAAAGCCGGCGGCAATTCACCCCTCCACTTT

D gene: TRBD2
V gene: TRBV5-8
clone size: .
J gene: TRBJ2-1
CDR3 protein: CASSSLAGPNEQFF
CDR3 DNA: TGTGCCAGCAGCTCCCTAGCGGGACCCAATGAGCAGTTCTTC

D gene: TRBD2
V gene: TRBV30
clone size: once
J gene: TRBJ2-7
CDR3 protein: CAWRDWTSGRYEQYF
CDR3 DNA: TGTGCCTGGAGGGACTGGACTAGCGGGAGGTACGAGCAGTACTTC

D gene: .
V gene: TRBV3-1/TRBV3-2
clone size: once
J gene: TRBJ1-4
CDR3 protein: CASSRQGSNEKLFF
CDR3 DNA: TGTGCCAGCAGCCGGCAGGGGAGTAATGAAAAACTGTTTTTT

D gene: .
V gene: TRBV4-3
clone size: .
J gene: TRBJ1-1
CDR3 protein: CASSPRVLSTEAFF
CDR3 DNA: TGCGCCAGCAGCCCCAGGGTTCTAAGCACTGAAGCTTTCTTT

D gene: .
V gene: TRBV12-5
clone size: .
J gene: TRBJ1-5
CDR3 protein: CASGLVRMGDQPQHF
CDR3 DNA: TGTGCTAGTGGTTTGGTACGGATGGGAGACCAGCCCCAGCATTTT

D gene: TRBD1
V gene: TRBV4-1
clone size: .
J gene: TRBJ2-7
CDR3 protein: CASSQEGDRLYEQYF
CDR3 DNA: TGCGCCAGCAGCCAAGAGGGGGACAGGCTCTACGAGCAGTACTTC

D gene: .
V gene: TRBV7-8
clone size: .
J gene: TRBJ1-2
CDR3 protein: CASSPMGRYYGYTF
CDR3 DNA: TGTGCCAGCAGCCCAATGGGCAGATACTATGGCTACACCTTC

D gene: .
V gene: TRBV6-5
clone size: .
J gene: TRBJ2-3
CDR3 protein: CASSYSIPGSTDTQYF
CDR3 DNA: TGTGCCAGCAGTTACTCGATACCGGGTAGCACAGATACGCAGTATTTT

D gene: .
V gene: TRBV5-1
clone size: .
J gene: TRBJ2-7
CDR3 protein: CASSLAPGLSGPTYEQYF
CDR3 DNA: TGCGCCAGCAGCTTGGCTCCGGGCCTAAGCGGCCCTACCTACGAGCAGTACTTC

D gene: .
V gene: TRBV10-3
clone size: .
J gene: TRBJ1-3
CDR3 protein: CAIRGIGPGNTIYF
CDR3 DNA: TGTGCCATCAGGGGCATCGGCCCTGGAAACACCATATATTTT

D gene: .
V gene: TRBV7-9
clone size: .
J gene: TRBJ2-7
CDR3 protein: CASSLDRSYEQYF
CDR3 DNA: TGTGCCAGCAGCTTAGACAGGTCCTACGAGCAGTACTTC

D gene: .
V gene: TRBV15
clone size: .
J gene: TRBJ1-1
CDR3 protein: CATSRARESPEAFF
CDR3 DNA: TGTGCCACCAGCAGAGCCCGGGAGAGTCCTGAAGCTTTCTTT

D gene: TRBD2
V gene: TRBV11-2
clone size: .
J gene: TRBJ2-1
CDR3 protein: CASSLDVRLAGESYNEQFF
CDR3 DNA: TGTGCCAGCAGCTTAGATGTGCGACTAGCGGGAGAGTCCTACAATGAGCAGTTCTTC

D gene: .
V gene: TRBV5-4
clone size: .
J gene: TRBJ2-7
CDR3 protein: CASSWDNSYEQYF
CDR3 DNA: TGTGCCAGCAGCTGGGACAACTCCTACGAGCAGTACTTC

D gene: .
V gene: TRBV6-2/TRBV6-3
clone size: .
J gene: TRBJ1-5
CDR3 protein: CASSYTGSSGPQHF
CDR3 DNA: TGTGCCAGCAGTTACACGGGGTCGAGCGGGCCCCAGCATTTT

D gene: TRBD1
V gene: TRBV5-6
clone size: .
J gene: TRBJ2-5
CDR3 protein: CASRNRDRARETQYF
CDR3 DNA: TGTGCCAGCAGGAACCGGGACAGGGCTCGGGAGACCCAGTACTTC

D gene: .
V gene: TRBV19
clone size: few
J gene: TRBJ1-6
CDR3 protein: CASTPGRNSPLHF
CDR3 DNA: TGTGCCAGTACCCCGGGGCGTAATTCACCCCTCCACTTT

D gene: .
V gene: TRBV5-5
clone size: .
J gene: TRBJ1-2
CDR3 protein: CASSLVGNYGYTF
CDR3 DNA: TGTGCCAGCAGCTTGGTAGGAAACTATGGCTACACCTTC

D gene: TRBD1
V gene: TRBV9
clone size: .
J gene: TRBJ1-3
CDR3 protein: CASSVEGTASGNTIYF
CDR3 DNA: TGTGCCAGCAGCGTAGAAGGGACAGCCTCTGGAAACACCATATATTTT

D gene: TRBD1
V gene: TRBV5-4
clone size: .
J gene: TRBJ1-3
CDR3 protein: CASNNQGASGNTIYF
CDR3 DNA: TGTGCCAGCAACAACCAGGGGGCTAGTGGAAACACCATATATTTT

D gene: .
V gene: TRBV30
clone size: .
J gene: TRBJ1-6
CDR3 protein: CAWSVGSINNSPLHF
CDR3 DNA: TGTGCCTGGAGTGTGGGGAGTATCAATAATTCACCCCTCCACTTT

D gene: .
V gene: TRBV15
clone size: .
J gene: TRBJ1-1
CDR3 protein: CATSRDQGGRQAFF
CDR3 DNA: TGTGCCACCAGCAGAGATCAAGGGGGACGGCAAGCTTTCTTT

D gene: TRBD1
V gene: TRBV4-3
clone size: .
J gene: TRBJ1-2
CDR3 protein: CASSQGTGGYGYTF
CDR3 DNA: TGCGCCAGCAGCCAAGGGACAGGGGGCTATGGCTACACCTTC

D gene: .
V gene: TRBV21-1
clone size: .
J gene: TRBJ1-5
CDR3 protein: CASSTPLADQPQHF
CDR3 DNA: TGTGCCAGCAGCACTCCATTGGCCGATCAGCCCCAGCATTTT

D gene: .
V gene: TRBV6-6
clone size: .
J gene: TRBJ2-7
CDR3 protein: CASSSRYSEQYF
CDR3 DNA: TGTGCCAGCAGTTCAAGATATAGCGAGCAGTACTTC